This T cell receptor beta chain emerged from a study of cytomegalovirus exposure and HLA in healthy donors. 13 Jbeta primers and 60 Vbeta primers were used for the PCR. How the authors handled the data: In a later analysis, the count reached roughly 80 million unique TCR beta chains, with about 11 million shared. TCRdb's table, derived via immunoSEQ multiplex PCR, lists solely in-frame clones and lacks some. V and J calls and clone size are copied from that table; D and trimming were computed from the DNA. The sample holds 130,000 to 150,000 clones, over 60% seen once. Notes on the study in general: In a later analysis, TCR beta V- and J-gene trimming was associated with a missense DCLRE1C variant. Accurate predictions that matched the HLA-A and HLA-B alleles of most subjects were reportedly made from TCR beta sequences.

This CDR3 spans 15 amino acids. Germline V gene sequence: CDR1 SEHNR, CDR2 FQNEAQ (reference sequence). The V end was cut by 4 bases, the J end by 4 bases, with 17 bases between. Of note for this clone: Its antigen is currently unknown.

This chain links TRBV7-9 with TRBJ2-7; a weak D match, TRBD1 (6 bases). This TCR was recovered from a man aged 40-55 years in good health and CMV-seropositive. Sequencing was done on a sample of PBMCs. The CDR3: CASSSKQGGSYEQYF. In DNA, the CDR3 is TGTGCCAGCAGCTCGAAACAGGGTGGGTCGTACGAGCAGTACTTC.